Each of the 11 T cell receptor beta chains below was sequenced from the same sample in a study of OX40 agonist ivuxolimab in advanced cancers. The protocol was immunoSEQ multiplex PCR, while the TCRdb copy is restricted to in-frame clones and leaves out a portion. This table holds tens of thousands of clones, over 75% found once. This sample comprised CD4+ or CD8+ T cells sorted from blood, obtained in a trial of the OX40 agonist ivuxolimab. These receptors all come from an adult with an advanced solid tumor such as melanoma, head and neck, liver or kidney cancer.

V gene TRBV4-3 combines with J gene TRBJ2-3; TRBD1 matches at 7 bases. Germline V gives CDR1 LGHNA, CDR2 YSLEER. V lost 1 base to trimming and J lost 6 bases; unmatched junction nucleotides: 7. The CDR3 is 15 residues long. Written as DNA, the CDR3 is TGCGCCAGCAGCCAAGTCGAGGGGGCGTTTGATACGCAGTATTTT. Translation: CASSQVEGAFDTQYF.

The rearrangement uses TRBV9 and TRBJ2-1, with 8 bases aligning to TRBD2. This CDR3 comprises 16 residues. From germline, CDR1 is SGDLS and CDR2 YYNGEE. The ends lost 3 bases at V and 4 bases at J; junction bases unmatched: 9. The CDR3: CASSDPHGREYNEQFF. The CDR3 DNA is TGTGCCAGCAGCGATCCCCACGGGAGGGAGTACAATGAGCAGTTCTTC.

The chain couples TRBV4-3 to TRBJ2-1; possibly TRBD2 for D (6 bases). This CDR3 is 16 amino acids long. V was clipped by 0 bases and J by 6 bases, with 15 bases between them. The germline CDR1 and CDR2 sequences are LGHNA and YSLEER. DNA of the CDR3: TGCGCCAGCAGCCAAGATCTTGGGACTTCTCTCAATGAGCAGTTCTTC. This encodes CASSQDLGTSLNEQFF.

Within the sample, this clone is medium-sized. The CDR3 DNA is TGTGCCAGCAGCCCCCTAGCGGGAAGTACGCAGTATTTT. Protein: CASSPLAGSTQYF. The chain carries TRBV7-9 and TRBJ2-3; 9 nucleotides align to TRBD2. Losses at the gene ends were 5 bases for V and 8 bases for J; bases not matched to a gene: 5. From germline, CDR1 is SEHNR and CDR2 FQNEAQ (reference sequence). The CDR3 consists of 13 residues.

Worth noting for this clone: The CDR3 ends on some other residue instead of the conserved phenylalanine or tryptophan, so this is likely a read error. Because the CDR3's place on the DNA is in doubt, the DNA is left out and the CDR3 is given as listed by TCRdb. The chain employs TRBV21-1 and TRBJ2-7; the table's D call of TRBD1 was not tested on the DNA. TRBV21-1 counts as a pseudogene. The CDR3 has 16 residues if both end residues are counted. The CDR3: CASSSPGTGPGYEQYL.

The rearrangement joins TRBV10-3 to TRBJ2-5; 12 bases align to TRBD2. Trimming at V came to 0 bases and at J to 4 bases, leaving 0 bases not matched to a gene. Germline CDR1 is ENHRY and CDR2 is SYGVKD. This CDR3 is built from 15 residues. CDR3 nucleotides: TGTGCCATCAGTGAGTCGACTAGCGGGAGAGAGACCCAGTACTTC. Translating gives CAISESTSGRETQYF.

This clone showed up just once. The CDR3 reads CASSLSAYNEQFF. CDR3 bases: TGTGCCAGCAGTTTATCCGCCTACAATGAGCAGTTCTTC. The chain is built from TRBV27 and TRBJ2-1; no clear D. Germline-derived CDR1 and CDR2 are MNHEY and SMNVEV (reference sequence). The CDR3 has 13 residues. V was shortened by 0 bases and J by 2 bases, with 2 bases between the two germline ends.

The rearrangement joins TRBV25-1 to TRBJ2-1; D is ambiguous. This CDR3 region has 12 residues. Between the trimmed V and J ends, which lost 6 bases and 7 bases, there was a span of 10 bases. Germline CDR1 reads MGHDK; CDR2 reads SYGVNS. CDR3: CASSLGLNEQFF. The CDR3 DNA sequence: TGTGCCAGCAGCCTAGGGTTAAATGAGCAGTTCTTC.

This rearrangement joins TRBV7-9 to TRBJ2-7; D gene uncertain. This CDR3 has 12 residues. From germline, CDR1 is SEHNR and CDR2 FQNEAQ (reference sequence). V lost 3 bases, J lost 0 bases, and 3 bases lay in between. The CDR3 DNA reads TGTGCCAGCAGCTTTACCTCCTACGAGCAGTACTTC. Its translation: CASSFTSYEQYF.

This clone showed up just a few times. This chain links TRBV27 with TRBJ2-5; D uncertain. CDR1 and CDR2 from the germline V gene are MNHEY and SMNVEV (reference sequence). The CDR3 runs to 15 residues. V lost 2 bases and J lost 2, with 12 bases in between. The DNA for the CDR3 is TGTGCCAGCAGTTTAGTGCAGGACCCGCAAGAGACCCAGTACTTC. It specifies CASSLVQDPQETQYF.

The chain carries TRBV28 and TRBJ2-7; 13 nucleotides align to TRBD2. Germline CDR1 and CDR2: MDHEN and SYDVKM. The CDR3 length is 14 residues. The V gene end was trimmed by 6 bases and the J gene end by 4 bases; junction bases not matched to a gene: 3. Here the CDR3 DNA reads TGTGCCAGCAGGGAACTAGCGGGAGGGTACGAGCAGTACTTC. Its protein product is CASRELAGGYEQYF.